The next 7 T cell receptor beta chains were all read from a single sample in a study of OX40 agonist ivuxolimab in advanced cancers. Assay: immunoSEQ multiplex PCR; the TCRdb copy retains only in-frame clones and omits some. In the table there are more than 85,000 clones, around 91% of which are singletons. Sequencing used CD4+ or CD8+ T cells sorted from blood, obtained in a trial of the OX40 agonist ivuxolimab. All receptors derive from an adult with an advanced solid tumor such as melanoma, head and neck, liver or kidney cancer.

The chain joins TRBV12-5 to TRBJ1-1; D unresolved. From germline, CDR1 is LGHNT and CDR2 FRNRAP. The CDR3 sequence is 13 residues long. V gave up 3 bases and J gave up 1 base, with 6 bases separating them. In DNA, the CDR3 is TGTGCTAGTGGTTTATCGGAGAACACTGAAGCTTTCTTT. It translates to CASGLSENTEAFF.

The chain is built from TRBV5-1 and TRBJ2-3, with TRBD1 matching over 8 bases. Trimming cost V 4 bases and J 3 bases; bases outside gene matches: 19. The CDR3 spans 19 residues. Germline V gives CDR1 SGHRS, CDR2 YFSETQ. The CDR3 loop is CASSRRFVQGARLTDTQYF. Written as DNA, the CDR3 is TGCGCCAGCAGCCGGAGGTTCGTGCAGGGGGCGCGTTTGACAGATACGCAGTATTTT.

The chain recombines TRBV19 with TRBJ1-4, with D unresolved. CDR1 and CDR2 (germline): LNHDA, SQIVND (reference sequence). Trimming left V 2 bases short and J 0 bases short, with 13 bases between. The CDR3 contains 17 residues. CDR3: CASSIRPSGATNEKLFF. CDR3 in DNA: TGTGCCAGTAGTATACGGCCATCTGGGGCAACTAATGAAAAACTGTTTTTT.

This rearrangement joins TRBV29-1 to TRBJ2-5, with D possibly being TRBD2 (5 bases). The V end lost 6 bases, the J end lost 5 bases, and 16 bases lay between the germline ends. CDR1 and CDR2 (germline): SQVTM, ANQGSEA. CDR3 size: 13 residues. The CDR3 sequence: CSVSVLGGETQYF. CDR3 nucleotide sequence: TGCAGCGTCTCGGTCTTAGGCGGGGAGACCCAGTACTTC.

This rearrangement joins TRBV5-4 to TRBJ2-7; maybe TRBD2 (5 bases). Trimming left V 4 bases short and J 3 bases short, with 20 bases between. The CDR3 sequence is 16 residues long. Germline V lookup: CDR1 SGHNT, CDR2 YYREEE (reference sequence). CDR3 in DNA: TGTGCCAGCAGCGGAGGACGGGGTCCAGAAGGCTACGAGCAGTACTTC. Translated, it gives CASSGGRGPEGYEQYF.

V is TRBV19 and J is TRBJ2-3, with 7 bases aligning to TRBD2. Per germline, CDR1 LNHDA and CDR2 SQIVND (reference sequence). CDR3 length: 15 residues. V dropped 5 bases and J dropped 0; count of bases not matched to a gene: 5. CDR3 region: CASSALAYSTDTQYF. CDR3 nucleotides: TGTGCCAGTAGTGCACTAGCGTACAGCACAGATACGCAGTATTTT.

V and J are TRBV18 and TRBJ2-7; TRBD2 is a possible D gene (5 bases). The CDR3 has 14 amino acids. Germline V gene data show CDR1 as KGHSH and CDR2 as LQKENI. V lost 5 bases and J 5 bases, leaving 16 bases between the germline ends. The CDR3 DNA sequence: TGTGCCAGCTCATCCCTCGGGGTTCAGGACGAGCAGTACTTC. It encodes CASSSLGVQDEQYF.